These T cell receptor beta chains were read from a single sample in a study of radiotherapy plus CTLA-4 blockade in lung cancer. Profiled with immunoSEQ multiplex PCR; TCRdb holds only in-frame clones, not every one. The top ten clones hold approximately 0.8% of a sample with fewer than 100,000 clones, more than 80% of them seen once. Sequenced here: peripheral blood, sampled from a patient treated with radiotherapy plus ipilimumab. The receptors shown here come from a human donor with non-small cell lung cancer who had stable disease on radiotherapy plus ipilimumab. Both conserved end residues are part of each CDR3. D genes are given only for firm matches. Clone size is not always given. Where it is, it says once, few, many or a class for expanded clones.

abundance: NA
j_gene: TRBJ1-1
d_gene: TRBD1
v_gene: TRBV30
CDR3aa: CAWSVQRRGRNTEAFF
CDR3nt: TGTGCCTGGAGTGTACAAAGGAGGGGGCGGAACACTGAAGCTTTCTTT

abundance: NA
j_gene: TRBJ2-3
d_gene: NA
v_gene: TRBV2
CDR3aa: CATRRGPGPDTQYF
CDR3nt: TGTGCCACCCGCCGGGGCCCGGGACCAGATACGCAGTATTTT

abundance: NA
j_gene: TRBJ2-3
d_gene: TRBD2
v_gene: TRBV19
CDR3aa: CASRASGGGTDTQYF
CDR3nt: TGTGCCAGTAGGGCCAGCGGGGGGGGCACAGATACGCAGTATTTT

abundance: NA
j_gene: TRBJ1-1
d_gene: NA
v_gene: TRBV5-1
CDR3aa: CASSPGGGWDTEAFF
CDR3nt: TGCGCCAGCAGCCCGGGGGGTGGCTGGGACACTGAAGCTTTCTTT

abundance: few
j_gene: TRBJ2-7
d_gene: NA
v_gene: TRBV19
CDR3aa: CASNGVYEQYF
CDR3nt: TGTGCCAGTAATGGGGTTTACGAGCAGTACTTC

abundance: NA
j_gene: TRBJ1-1
d_gene: NA
v_gene: TRBV2
CDR3aa: CASKIGGIMNTEAFF
CDR3nt: TGTGCCAGCAAAATTGGAGGAATCATGAACACTGAAGCTTTCTTT

abundance: NA
j_gene: TRBJ1-1
d_gene: NA
v_gene: TRBV7-9
CDR3aa: CASSSLGRNTEAFF
CDR3nt: TGTGCCAGCAGCTCTTTGGGGAGGAACACTGAAGCTTTCTTT

abundance: NA
j_gene: TRBJ1-3
d_gene: TRBD1
v_gene: TRBV11-2
CDR3aa: CASTQPQGKAGNTIYF
CDR3nt: TGTGCCAGCACCCAACCACAGGGGAAGGCTGGAAACACCATATATTTT

abundance: NA
j_gene: TRBJ2-1
d_gene: NA
v_gene: TRBV7-9
CDR3aa: CASSLFSLSSYNEQFF
CDR3nt: TGTGCCAGCAGCTTGTTCAGCCTTAGCTCCTACAATGAGCAGTTCTTC

abundance: medium-sized
j_gene: TRBJ2-1
d_gene: TRBD2
v_gene: TRBV4-2
CDR3aa: CASSQGPAGGRDEQFF
CDR3nt: TGTGCCAGCAGCCAAGGCCCAGCGGGGGGCCGGGATGAGCAGTTCTTC

abundance: NA
j_gene: TRBJ1-5
d_gene: NA
v_gene: TRBV11-2
CDR3aa: CASRDSSNQPQHF
CDR3nt: TGTGCCAGCAGGGACTCTAGCAATCAGCCCCAGCATTTT

abundance: NA
j_gene: TRBJ2-7
d_gene: NA
v_gene: TRBV28
CDR3aa: CASSPLPTGAYEQYF
CDR3nt: TGTGCCAGCAGTCCACTCCCTACCGGCGCATACGAGCAGTACTTC

abundance: NA
j_gene: TRBJ2-7
d_gene: NA
v_gene: TRBV14
CDR3aa: CASSQVLSRSYEQYF
CDR3nt: TGTGCCAGCAGCCAAGTCCTGTCCCGCTCCTACGAGCAGTACTTC

abundance: NA
j_gene: TRBJ2-2
d_gene: NA
v_gene: TRBV5-1
CDR3aa: CASSLVGFQLNTGELFF
CDR3nt: TGCGCCAGCAGCTTGGTTGGGTTCCAGTTGAACACCGGGGAGCTGTTTTTT

abundance: once
j_gene: TRBJ2-1
d_gene: NA
v_gene: TRBV4-1
CDR3aa: CASSQTQGTFYNEQFF
CDR3nt: TGCGCCAGCAGCCAAACACAGGGGACTTTCTACAATGAGCAGTTCTTC

abundance: NA
j_gene: TRBJ1-2
d_gene: NA
v_gene: TRBV29-1
CDR3aa: CSVEGTKRGYTF
CDR3nt: TGCAGCGTTGAGGGGACGAAAAGGGGCTACACCTTC

abundance: NA
j_gene: TRBJ1-4
d_gene: TRBD1
v_gene: TRBV11-2
CDR3aa: CASSLDRGLTNEKLFF
CDR3nt: TGTGCCAGCAGCCTGGACAGGGGATTAACTAATGAAAAACTGTTTTTT

abundance: NA
j_gene: TRBJ2-7
d_gene: NA
v_gene: TRBV28
CDR3aa: CASSRGDEQYF
CDR3nt: TGTGCCAGCAGTAGGGGGGACGAGCAGTACTTC

abundance: NA
j_gene: TRBJ2-2
d_gene: TRBD2
v_gene: TRBV10-1
CDR3aa: CATGGGTGELFF
CDR3nt: TGCGCCACCGGGGGGGGCACCGGGGAGCTGTTTTTT

abundance: NA
j_gene: TRBJ2-3
d_gene: NA
v_gene: TRBV19
CDR3aa: CASSSQFTDTQYF
CDR3nt: TGTGCCAGTAGTAGCCAGTTCACAGATACGCAGTATTTT

abundance: NA
j_gene: TRBJ1-4
d_gene: NA
v_gene: TRBV15
CDR3aa: CATSREFDEKLFF
CDR3nt: TGTGCCACCAGCAGAGAGTTTGATGAAAAACTGTTTTTT

abundance: NA
j_gene: TRBJ2-7
d_gene: TRBD1
v_gene: TRBV6-5
CDR3aa: CASIRDRGYEQYF
CDR3nt: TGTGCCAGCATTAGGGACAGGGGCTACGAGCAGTACTTC

abundance: NA
j_gene: TRBJ2-7
d_gene: TRBD1
v_gene: TRBV6-5
CDR3aa: CASRRTGAGYEQYF
CDR3nt: TGTGCCAGCAGGAGAACAGGGGCGGGCTACGAGCAGTACTTC

abundance: NA
j_gene: TRBJ2-7
d_gene: NA
v_gene: TRBV7-8
CDR3aa: CASSFRAPTYEQYF
CDR3nt: TGTGCCAGCAGCTTTCGGGCCCCTACCTACGAGCAGTACTTC

abundance: NA
j_gene: TRBJ1-2
d_gene: NA
v_gene: TRBV25-1
CDR3aa: CASSEVGGATYGYTF
CDR3nt: TGTGCCAGCAGTGAAGTTGGGGGAGCTACCTATGGCTACACCTTC

abundance: NA
j_gene: TRBJ1-2
d_gene: NA
v_gene: TRBV5-1
CDR3aa: CASKASGGGANYGYTF
CDR3nt: TGCGCCAGCAAAGCCTCAGGAGGGGGGGCCAACTATGGCTACACCTTC

abundance: NA
j_gene: TRBJ1-6
d_gene: NA
v_gene: TRBV2
CDR3aa: CASKDSMSPLHF
CDR3nt: TGTGCCAGCAAAGACAGTATGTCACCCCTCCACTTT

abundance: NA
j_gene: TRBJ2-2
d_gene: TRBD1
v_gene: TRBV2
CDR3aa: CASSGTGLSSGELFF
CDR3nt: TGTGCCAGCAGCGGGACAGGGTTGAGTTCCGGGGAGCTGTTTTTT

abundance: NA
j_gene: TRBJ1-2
d_gene: NA
v_gene: TRBV14
CDR3aa: CASSQQGQYGYTF
CDR3nt: TGTGCCAGCAGCCAACAGGGTCAATATGGCTACACCTTC

abundance: NA
j_gene: TRBJ2-5
d_gene: NA
v_gene: TRBV30
CDR3aa: CAWSVRSRTQETQYF
CDR3nt: TGTGCCTGGAGTGTAAGGTCGCGCACCCAAGAGACCCAGTACTTC

abundance: NA
j_gene: TRBJ1-1
d_gene: NA
v_gene: TRBV5-6
CDR3aa: CASSLAIRGRTEAFF
CDR3nt: TGTGCCAGCAGCTTGGCCATCAGGGGACGGACTGAAGCTTTCTTT

abundance: once
j_gene: TRBJ2-7
d_gene: NA
v_gene: TRBV2
CDR3aa: CASRDTGVSYEQYF
CDR3nt: TGTGCCAGCAGGGATACCGGGGTTTCCTACGAGCAGTACTTC

abundance: few
j_gene: TRBJ1-6
d_gene: NA
v_gene: TRBV18
CDR3aa: CASSPQGPGANSPLHF
CDR3nt: TGTGCCAGCTCACCACAGGGGCCAGGGGCTAATTCACCCCTCCACTTT

abundance: medium-sized
j_gene: TRBJ1-3
d_gene: TRBD1
v_gene: TRBV5-1
CDR3aa: CASSRTGDGNTIYF
CDR3nt: TGCGCCAGCAGCAGGACAGGGGACGGAAACACCATATATTTT

abundance: NA
j_gene: TRBJ2-5
d_gene: NA
v_gene: TRBV7-2
CDR3aa: CASSLGGGPETQYF
CDR3nt: TGTGCCAGCAGCTTGGGGGGGGGCCCTGAGACCCAGTACTTC

abundance: NA
j_gene: TRBJ2-7
d_gene: TRBD1
v_gene: TRBV6-1
CDR3aa: CASSETGRGKFVEQYF
CDR3nt: TGTGCCAGCAGTGAAACCGGCAGGGGGAAGTTCGTCGAGCAGTACTTC

abundance: NA
j_gene: TRBJ2-5
d_gene: NA
v_gene: TRBV10-3
CDR3aa: CAISDRLQETQYF
CDR3nt: TGTGCCATCAGTGACAGGCTTCAAGAGACCCAGTACTTC

abundance: NA
j_gene: TRBJ2-3
d_gene: TRBD2
v_gene: TRBV7-8
CDR3aa: CASSLTLLAGGDTQYF
CDR3nt: TGTGCCAGCAGCTTAACTCTACTAGCGGGGGGAGATACGCAGTATTTT